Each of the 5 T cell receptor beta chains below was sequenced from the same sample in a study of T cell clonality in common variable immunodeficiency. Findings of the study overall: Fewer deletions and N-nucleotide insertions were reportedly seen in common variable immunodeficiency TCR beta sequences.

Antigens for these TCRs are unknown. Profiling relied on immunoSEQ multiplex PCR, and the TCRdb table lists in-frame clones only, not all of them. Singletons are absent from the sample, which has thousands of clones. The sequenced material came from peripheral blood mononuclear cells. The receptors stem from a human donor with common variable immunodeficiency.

The CDR3 DNA, read in part, is TGTGCCAGTAGTATAGGCGGCAGGGGGCGCGGGAAGACC. This encodes CASSIGGRGRGKT. In full, the CDR3 reads CASSIGGRGRGKTQYF. The rearrangement joins TRBV19 to TRBJ2-5, with 8 bases identical to TRBD1. The read is 3 residues too short to cover the CDR3 end, so that end is filled in from the germline J gene. V dropped 1 base and J dropped 6; count of bases not matched to a gene: 10. This CDR3 comprises 16 residues. Germline CDR1 and CDR2: LNHDA and SQIVND (reference sequence).

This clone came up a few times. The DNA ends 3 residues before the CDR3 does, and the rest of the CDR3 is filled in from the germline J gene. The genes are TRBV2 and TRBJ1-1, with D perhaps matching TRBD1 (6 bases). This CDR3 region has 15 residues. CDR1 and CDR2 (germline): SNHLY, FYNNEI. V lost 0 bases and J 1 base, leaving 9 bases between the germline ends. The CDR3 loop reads CASSEARGRNTEAFF. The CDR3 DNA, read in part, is TGTGCCAGCAGTGAAGCTAGGGGGAGGAACACTGAA.

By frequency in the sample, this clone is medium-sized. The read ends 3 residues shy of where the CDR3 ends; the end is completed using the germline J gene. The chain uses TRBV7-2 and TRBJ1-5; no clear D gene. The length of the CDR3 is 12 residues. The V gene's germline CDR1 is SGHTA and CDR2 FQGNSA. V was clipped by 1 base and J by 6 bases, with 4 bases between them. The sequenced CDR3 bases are TGTGCCAGCAGCTTAGAGGTTCAGCCC. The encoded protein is CASSLEVQP. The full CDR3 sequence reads CASSLEVQPQHF.

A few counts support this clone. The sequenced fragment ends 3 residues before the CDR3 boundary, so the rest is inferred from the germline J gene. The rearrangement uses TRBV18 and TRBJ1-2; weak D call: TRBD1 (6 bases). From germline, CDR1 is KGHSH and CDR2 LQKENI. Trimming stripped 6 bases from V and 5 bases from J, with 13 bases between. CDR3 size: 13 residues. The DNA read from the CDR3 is TGTGCCAGCTCCCCCGGACAGAGTTATGGC. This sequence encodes CASSPGQSYG. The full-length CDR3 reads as CASSPGQSYGYTF. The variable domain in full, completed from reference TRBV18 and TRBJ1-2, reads NAGVMQNPRHLVRRRGQEARLRCSPMKGHSHVYWYRQLPEEGLKFMVYLQKENIIDESGMPKERFSAEFPKEGPSILRIQQVVRGDSAAYFCASSPGQSYGYTFGSGTRLTVV.

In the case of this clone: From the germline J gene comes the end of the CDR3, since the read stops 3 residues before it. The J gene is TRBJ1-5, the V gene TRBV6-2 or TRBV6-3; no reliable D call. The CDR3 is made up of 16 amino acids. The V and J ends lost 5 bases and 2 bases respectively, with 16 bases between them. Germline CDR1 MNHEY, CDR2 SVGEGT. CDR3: CASSVRSGGGNQPQHF. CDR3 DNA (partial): TGTGCCAGCAGTGTGAGGTCGGGTGGCGGCAATCAGCCC.